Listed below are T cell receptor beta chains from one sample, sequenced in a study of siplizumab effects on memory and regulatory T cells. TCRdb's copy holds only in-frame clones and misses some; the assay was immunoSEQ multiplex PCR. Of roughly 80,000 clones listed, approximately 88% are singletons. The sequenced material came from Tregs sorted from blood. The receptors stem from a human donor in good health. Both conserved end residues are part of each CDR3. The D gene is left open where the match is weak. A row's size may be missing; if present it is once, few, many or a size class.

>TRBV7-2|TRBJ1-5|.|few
CASSLSGPGLNQPQHF
TGTGCCAGCAGCTTAAGCGGCCCAGGGCTCAATCAGCCCCAGCATTTT
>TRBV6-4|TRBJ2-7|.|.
CASSYSGLGEQYF
TGTGCCAGCAGTTACTCAGGGCTCGGCGAGCAGTACTTC
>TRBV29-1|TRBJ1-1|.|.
CSVEAIGHYTEAFF
TGCAGCGTTGAAGCGATCGGACATTACACTGAAGCTTTCTTT
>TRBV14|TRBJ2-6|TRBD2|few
CASSQDGTSFFSGANVLTF
TGTGCCAGCAGCCAAGATGGGACTAGTTTTTTTTCTGGGGCCAACGTCCTGACTTTC
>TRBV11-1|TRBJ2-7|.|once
CASSLTQDQQQYF
TGTGCCAGCAGCCTCACCCAAGACCAGCAGCAGTACTTC
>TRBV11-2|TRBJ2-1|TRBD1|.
CASSLEKGQYLNEQFF
TGTGCCAGCAGCTTAGAAAAGGGACAGTACCTCAATGAGCAGTTCTTC
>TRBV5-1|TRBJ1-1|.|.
CASSFSPMWRENTEAFF
TGCGCCAGCAGTTTCTCTCCTATGTGGAGAGAGAACACTGAAGCTTTCTTT
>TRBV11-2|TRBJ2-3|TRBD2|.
CASSLGSGGSTDTQYF
TGTGCCAGCAGCTTGGGCAGCGGGGGGAGCACAGATACGCAGTATTTT
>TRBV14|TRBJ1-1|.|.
CASSQDLVASAFF
TGTGCCAGCAGCCAAGATCTAGTCGCTTCAGCTTTCTTT
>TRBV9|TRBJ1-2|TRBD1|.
CASSVGLPGQYGYTF
TGTGCCAGCAGCGTAGGACTCCCGGGACAGTATGGCTACACCTTC
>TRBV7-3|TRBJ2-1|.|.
CASSPGAFGEQFF
TGTGCCAGCAGCCCGGGGGCCTTTGGTGAGCAGTTCTTC
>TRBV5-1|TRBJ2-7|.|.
CASSSNLTPEQYF
TGCGCCAGCAGCTCGAACCTGACACCCGAGCAGTACTTC
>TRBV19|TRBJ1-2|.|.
CASSTGENYGYTF
TGTGCCAGTAGTACAGGAGAAAATTATGGCTACACCTTC
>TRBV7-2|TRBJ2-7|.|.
CASSLYGQPYEQYF
TGTGCCAGCAGCTTATATGGGCAGCCCTACGAGCAGTACTTC
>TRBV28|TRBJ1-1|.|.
CASSLIGGISAFF
TGTGCCAGCAGTTTAATTGGGGGGATTTCCGCTTTCTTT
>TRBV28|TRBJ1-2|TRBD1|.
CASSGAAPGGNGYTF
TGTGCCAGCAGTGGGGCCGCGCCAGGGGGTAATGGCTACACCTTC
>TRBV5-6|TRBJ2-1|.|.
CASSYDDNYNEQFF
TGTGCCAGCAGCTACGACGACAACTACAATGAGCAGTTCTTC
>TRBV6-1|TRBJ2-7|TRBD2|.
CASSLAGYEQYF
TGTGCCAGCAGCCTAGCGGGCTACGAGCAGTACTTC
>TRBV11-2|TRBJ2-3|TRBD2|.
CASSYRAGGGNTQYF
TGTGCCAGCAGCTATCGAGCGGGGGGCGGAAATACGCAGTATTTT
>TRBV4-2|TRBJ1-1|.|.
CASSLELNTEAFF
TGTGCCAGCAGCTTGGAGTTGAACACTGAAGCTTTCTTT
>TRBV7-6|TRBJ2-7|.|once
CASSLAPPSHEQYF
TGTGCCAGCAGCTTAGCCCCCCCTTCACACGAGCAGTACTTC
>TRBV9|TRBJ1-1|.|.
CASSAEAGGRAFF
TGTGCCAGCAGCGCCGAGGCGGGGGGGCGAGCTTTCTTT
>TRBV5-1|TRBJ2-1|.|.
CASTDWDEQFF
TGCGCCAGCACCGACTGGGATGAGCAGTTCTTC
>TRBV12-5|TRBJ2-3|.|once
CASGLVQGNTDTQYF
TGTGCTAGTGGTTTGGTACAGGGAAACACAGATACGCAGTATTTT
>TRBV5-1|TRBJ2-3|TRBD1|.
CASSSRGIGTDTQYF
TGCGCCAGCAGCTCCAGGGGGATCGGCACAGATACGCAGTATTTT
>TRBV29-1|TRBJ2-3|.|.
CSVPWGDTQYF
TGCAGCGTTCCATGGGGAGATACGCAGTATTTT
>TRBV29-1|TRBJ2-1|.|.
CSVEVADTYNEQFF
TGCAGCGTTGAAGTCGCTGATACCTACAATGAGCAGTTCTTC
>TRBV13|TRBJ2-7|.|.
CASSFLAGYEQYF
TGTGCCAGCAGCTTTCTAGCAGGCTACGAGCAGTACTTC
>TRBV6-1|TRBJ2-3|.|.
CASSDSDADTQYF
TGTGCCAGCAGTGACTCAGACGCAGATACGCAGTATTTT
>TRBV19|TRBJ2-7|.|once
CASSPIGGYSYEQYF
TGTGCCAGTAGCCCCATAGGCGGGTATTCCTACGAGCAGTACTTC
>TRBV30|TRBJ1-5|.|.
CAWSRGNQPQHF
TGTGCCTGGAGCAGGGGCAATCAGCCCCAGCATTTT
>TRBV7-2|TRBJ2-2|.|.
CASSPRYTGELFF
TGTGCCAGCAGCCCTCGTTACACCGGGGAGCTGTTTTTT
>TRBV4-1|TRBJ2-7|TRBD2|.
CASSSSGGAGEQYF
TGCGCCAGCAGCTCTAGCGGGGGGGCTGGAGAGCAGTACTTC
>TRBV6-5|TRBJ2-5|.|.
CASSYGQAAGQETQYF
TGTGCCAGCAGTTACGGGCAGGCTGCGGGTCAAGAGACCCAGTACTTC
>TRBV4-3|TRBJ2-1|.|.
CASSQDREQFF
TGCGCCAGCAGCCAAGACCGAGAGCAGTTCTTC
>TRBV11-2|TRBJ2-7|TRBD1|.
CASSVLRDSEQYF
TGTGCCAGCAGCGTCCTCCGGGACAGCGAGCAGTACTTC
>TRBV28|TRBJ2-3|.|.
CASSYVRPGFTTDTQYF
TGTGCCAGCAGTTACGTCCGTCCGGGGTTTACCACAGATACGCAGTATTTT
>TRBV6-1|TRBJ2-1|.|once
CASSSARHNEQFF
TGTGCCAGCAGCTCGGCCAGGCACAATGAGCAGTTCTTC
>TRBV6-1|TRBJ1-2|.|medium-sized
CASTPGHTNYGYTF
TGTGCCAGCACTCCGGGACATACTAACTATGGCTACACCTTC
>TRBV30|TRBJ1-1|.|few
CAWNPPDTMNTEAFF
TGTGCCTGGAACCCCCCAGATACCATGAACACTGAAGCTTTCTTT
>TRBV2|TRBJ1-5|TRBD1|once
CASLSGRDRVGQPQHF
TGTGCCAGCTTATCCGGACGGGACAGGGTTGGACAGCCCCAGCATTTT
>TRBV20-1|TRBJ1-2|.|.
CSAGGYTF
TGCAGTGCTGGTGGCTACACCTTC
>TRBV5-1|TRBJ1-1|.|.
CASSPQNRDILMNTEAFF
TGCGCCAGCAGCCCTCAAAACCGGGACATCCTCATGAACACTGAAGCTTTCTTT
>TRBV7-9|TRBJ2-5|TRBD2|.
CAWDGGNQETQYF
TGTGCCTGGGACGGGGGGAACCAAGAGACCCAGTACTTC
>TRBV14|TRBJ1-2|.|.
CASSQELWGGGYTF
TGTGCCAGCAGCCAAGAATTGTGGGGGGGCGGCTACACCTTC